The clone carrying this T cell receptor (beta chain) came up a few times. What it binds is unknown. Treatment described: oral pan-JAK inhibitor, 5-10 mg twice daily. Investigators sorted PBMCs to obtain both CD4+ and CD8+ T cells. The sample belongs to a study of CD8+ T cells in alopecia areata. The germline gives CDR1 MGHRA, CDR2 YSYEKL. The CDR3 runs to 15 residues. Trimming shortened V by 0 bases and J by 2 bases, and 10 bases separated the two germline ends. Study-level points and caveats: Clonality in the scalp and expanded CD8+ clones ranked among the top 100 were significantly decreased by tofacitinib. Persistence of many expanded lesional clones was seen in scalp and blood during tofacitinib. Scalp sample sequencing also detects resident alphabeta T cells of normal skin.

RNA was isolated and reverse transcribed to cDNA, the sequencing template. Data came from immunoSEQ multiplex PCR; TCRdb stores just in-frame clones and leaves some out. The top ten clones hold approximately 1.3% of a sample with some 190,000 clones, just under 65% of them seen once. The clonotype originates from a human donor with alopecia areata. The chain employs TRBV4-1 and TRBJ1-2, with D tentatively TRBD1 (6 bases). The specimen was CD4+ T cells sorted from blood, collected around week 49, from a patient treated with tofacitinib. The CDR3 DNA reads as TGCGCCAGCAGCCAAGAAGCGCAGGGGAACTATGGCTACACCTTC. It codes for CASSQEAQGNYGYTF.